This T cell receptor beta chain was recovered during a study of blood T cell repertoires in COVID-19. Study context: Spain, Italy and the United States supplied samples that represented acute and convalescent COVID-19. PBMCs, B-cell-depleted T cells, or T cells provided the cDNA or gDNA that made up the material.

This CDR3 region has 14 residues. Per germline, CDR1 LNHDA and CDR2 SQIVND (reference sequence). Deletions cut 4 bases from V and 0 bases from J, with 7 bases between. Original methodology: Reference gene primers were amplified, and this amplification served to estimate nucleated cell counts. Here immunoSEQ multiplex PCR was the method, and the copy in TCRdb shows in-frame clones only, minus some. From that table come the V and J calls and clone size; the DNA was used to work out D and trimming. The table records some 150,000 clones, about 80% of them present only once. The source of this sequence is a woman aged 60-75 years with acute or convalescent COVID-19. The source material was peripheral blood. The gene calls are TRBV19 and TRBJ1-5, with unresolved D. CDR3 sequence: CASSRENSNQPQHF. The CDR3 nucleotides are TGTGCCAGTAGTAGGGAGAATAGCAATCAGCCCCAGCATTTT.